This section outlines one TCR beta chain sequence together with its context. Antigen unknown. Using immunoSEQ multiplex PCR, the repertoire was profiled, and TCRdb retains in-frame clones only, with some absent. This sample has some 98,000 clones; 88% occur once, and the top ten carry about 16%. Combined were second doses at about 4 or about 12 weeks. The sample is drawn from a study of T cell responses to AZD1222 COVID-19 vaccine. Germline lookup yields CDR1 MGHRA and CDR2 YSYEKL. The CDR3 length is 16 residues. With 2 bases clipped from V and 3 bases from J, the junction kept 4 bases outside the gene matches. Study-wide results and limits: The CD4 TCRs associated with vaccination extended across spike and predominated at 160-218 and 743-854. Spike-specific TCR breadth rose after two AZD1222 doses, and depth rose as well. There were mostly white British donors and more females than males, and clonal diversity was possibly underestimated.

The source of this sequence is an adult who received the AZD1222 COVID-19 vaccine. The material sequenced was peripheral blood, taken 28 days after the second AZD1222 dose. The rearrangement links TRBV4-1 to TRBJ2-3; 11 bases are a match to TRBD2. The CDR3 DNA follows: TGCGCCAGCAGCCAACCCACTAGCGGGAGAACAGATACGCAGTATTTT. Its translation is CASSQPTSGRTDTQYF.